Listed here are 9 T cell receptor beta chains from one sample, sequenced in a study of blood T cell repertoires in COVID-19. Some clones are missing from TCRdb's copy, which holds only in-frame ones; the method was immunoSEQ multiplex PCR. The data show 130,000 to 150,000 clones, almost 85% seen once. Source material: peripheral blood. The receptors shown here come from a human donor with acute or convalescent COVID-19. The donor label of this sample is uncertain.

The rearrangement links TRBV28 to TRBJ1-2; 7 positions match TRBD1. J gave up 0 bases and V 4 bases, and 8 bases lay outside the gene matches. The CDR3 is 16 amino acids. The germline V gene encodes CDR1 MDHEN and CDR2 SYDVKM. Here the CDR3 reads CASSWSRGLANYGYTF. In DNA form, the CDR3 reads TGTGCCAGCAGTTGGAGCAGGGGGTTAGCTAACTATGGCTACACCTTC.

The chain combines TRBV7-9 with TRBJ1-2; no firm D call. The CDR3 is made up of 12 amino acids. V was clipped by 2 bases and J by 8 bases, with 9 bases between them. Germline V gene lookup returns CDR1 SEHNR and CDR2 FQNEAQ (reference sequence). This chain's CDR3 is CASSLTREGYTF. The CDR3 DNA sequence: TGTGCCAGCAGCTTAACGAGGGAAGGCTACACCTTC.

V is TRBV18 and J is TRBJ1-1; D may be TRBD1 (5 bases). Trimming pared 4 bases from V and 6 bases from J, leaving 15 bases between. The CDR3 consists of 14 residues. Germline CDR1 and CDR2: KGHSH and LQKENI. In nucleotides, the CDR3 is TGTGCCAGCTCACAAAGGGAGGGGTTGGCTGAAGCTTTCTTT. Translating gives CASSQREGLAEAFF.

The V gene is TRBV7-8, the J gene TRBJ2-1, with 8 bases identical to TRBD2. Germline V gene lookup returns CDR1 SGHVS and CDR2 FQNEAQ. This CDR3 comprises 18 residues. V dropped 2 bases and J dropped 7; count of bases not matched to a gene: 16. In DNA, the CDR3 is TGTGCCAGCAGCTTATATGGCGTACGCGATACTAGCGGAAATGAGCAGTTCTTC. Its protein is CASSLYGVRDTSGNEQFF.

The chain is built from TRBV5-6 and TRBJ2-5, with TRBD2 matching over 7 bases. The junction had 13 bases not matched to a gene; V was cut back by 3 bases and J by 5 bases. Germline lookup yields CDR1 SGHDT and CDR2 YYEEEE. CDR3 length: 16 amino acids. CDR3 DNA sequence: TGTGCCAGCAGCTCTGGGGGAGGGTATGTGGTGGAGACCCAGTACTTC. This encodes CASSSGGGYVVETQYF.

This clone was counted between two and nine times. V is TRBV10-1 and J is TRBJ2-7; 9 positions agree with TRBD1. This CDR3 spans 15 amino acids. Germline V lookup: CDR1 WNHNN, CDR2 SYGVQD (reference sequence). J was trimmed by 0 bases and V by 5 bases; bases with no gene match: 5. Here the CDR3 DNA reads TGCGCCAGCAGTCAAGGACAGGGGAGCTCCTACGAGCAGTACTTC. This encodes CASSQGQGSSYEQYF.

J is TRBJ1-5 and V is TRBV11-2; 7 bases line up with TRBD1. Unmatched junction bases numbered 4, after V lost 5 bases and J lost 3 bases. Germline assignment: CDR1 SGHAT and CDR2 FQNNGV. The CDR3 length is 14 residues. The CDR3 DNA reads as TGTGCCAGCAGCCGGGACAGAAACAATCAGCCCCAGCATTTT. It translates to CASSRDRNNQPQHF.

The genes are TRBV2 and TRBJ1-1; tentative D call: TRBD1 (5 bases). The V and J ends lost 2 bases and 5 bases respectively, with 12 bases between them. Germline V CDR1 and CDR2: SNHLY, FYNNEI. CDR3 length: 14 residues. For the CDR3, the DNA is TGTGCCAGCAGTGAACGGCAGGGAGGAACTGAAGCTTTCTTT. This gives the protein CASSERQGGTEAFF. The full variable domain, with the rest looked up from reference TRBV2 and TRBJ1-1, is EPEVTQTPSHQVTQMGQEVILRCVPISNHLYFYWYRQILGQKVEFLVSFYNNEISEKSEIFDDQFSVERPDGSNFTLKIRSTKLEDSAMYFCASSERQGGTEAFFGQGTRLTVV.

The chain joins TRBV19 to TRBJ1-5; 8 positions agree with TRBD1. The germline gives CDR1 LNHDA, CDR2 SQIVND (reference sequence). Trimming at V came to 9 bases and at J to 6 bases, leaving 13 bases not matched to a gene. This CDR3 comprises 15 residues. This chain's CDR3 is CASSGQGTLGQPQHF. DNA for the CDR3: TGTGCCAGCTCCGGACAGGGTACACTGGGTCAGCCCCAGCATTTT.